Described below is a single T cell receptor beta chain sequence and its context. The target antigen is unknown. V was shortened by 4 bases and J by 1 base, with 10 bases between the two germline ends. This CDR3 comprises 14 residues. Per the germline V gene, CDR1 is SNHLY and CDR2 is FYNNEI. The source of the sample is a study of T cell responses to AZD1222 COVID-19 vaccine. Looking at the study overall: Pooled in the analysis were second doses at about 4 or about 12 weeks. Findings of the study overall: Clonal diversity may have been underestimated in mostly white British donors. Nearly half of the spike-specific TCRs reportedly recognize variant regions that carry no mutations. Researchers took repertoire samples only after the peak T cell response had come.

Clones were read by immunoSEQ multiplex PCR, and TCRdb kept only the in-frame ones, dropping some. The table has under 130,000 clones, 91% seen once. Sequenced material: peripheral blood, taken on day 0 of AZD1222 vaccination. The source is an adult in good health. V gene TRBV2 combines with J gene TRBJ1-1; possible D gene TRBD1, 6 bases. The CDR3 loop is CASSGRDKNTEAFF. For the CDR3, the DNA is TGTGCCAGCAGTGGCCGGGACAAGAACACTGAAGCTTTCTTT.